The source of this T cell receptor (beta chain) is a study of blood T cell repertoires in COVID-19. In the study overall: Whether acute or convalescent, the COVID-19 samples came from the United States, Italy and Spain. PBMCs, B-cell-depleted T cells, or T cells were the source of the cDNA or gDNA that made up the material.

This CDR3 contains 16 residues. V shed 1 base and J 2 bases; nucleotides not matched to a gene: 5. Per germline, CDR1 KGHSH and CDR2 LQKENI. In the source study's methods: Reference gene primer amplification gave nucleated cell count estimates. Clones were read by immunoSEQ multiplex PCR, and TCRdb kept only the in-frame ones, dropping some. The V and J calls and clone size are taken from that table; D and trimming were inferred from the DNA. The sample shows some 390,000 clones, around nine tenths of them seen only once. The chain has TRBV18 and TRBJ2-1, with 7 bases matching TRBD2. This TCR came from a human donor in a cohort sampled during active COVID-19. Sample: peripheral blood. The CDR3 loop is CASSPRLADTYNEQFF. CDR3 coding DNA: TGTGCCAGCTCACCACGTCTAGCGGATACCTACAATGAGCAGTTCTTC.